Below are 32 T cell receptor beta chains sequenced from a single sample in a study of response to subunit inactivated influenza vaccine. MiXCR, applied by TCRdb to the RT-PCR reads, yields one record per CDR3 protein. The sample has 170,000 or so distinct CDR3 sequences, about 10% seen once; the top ten hold around 33%. This specimen was CD8+ T cells sorted from PBMCs, taken around 25 months after vaccination. All receptors derive from a man aged 50 to 75 who received an inactivated influenza vaccine.

The chain has TRBV12-3 or TRBV12-4 and TRBJ2-5; 8 nucleotides agree with TRBD2. The V and J ends lost 10 bases and 5 bases, in that order; junction bases with no gene match: 12. CDR3 length equals 14 residues. The CDR3 here is CATTSGGVGETQYF. CDR3 sequence (DNA): TGTGCCACCACGTCCGGGGGGGTCGGGGAGACCCAGTACTTC.

This CDR3 is CATSAGTGAGYTF. CDR3 sequence (DNA): TGTGCCACCAGCGCCGGGACCGGGGCTGGCTACACCTTC. This chain links TRBV24-1 with TRBJ1-2; D is possibly TRBD1 (5 bases). Germline CDR1 and CDR2: KGHDR and SFDVKD. CDR3 size: 13 residues. V was trimmed by 7 bases and J by 7 bases, leaving 15 bases between them.

V gene TRBV6-1 combines with J gene TRBJ1-1, with D possibly being TRBD1 (6 bases). This CDR3 contains 11 residues. V dropped 8 bases and J dropped 7 bases, with 11 bases sitting between them. CDR1 and CDR2 (germline): MNHNS, SASEGT. CDR3 coding DNA: TGTGCCAGCGACGGACAGTTTGAAGCTTTCTTT. Translation: CASDGQFEAFF.

The chain recombines TRBV10-3 with TRBJ1-1; D unclear. The CDR3 is made up of 16 amino acids. CDR1 is ENHRY and CDR2 is SYGVKD in the germline V gene. Trimming stripped 0 bases from V and 0 bases from J, with 11 bases between. This chain's CDR3 is CAISESFETVNTEAFF. The DNA of the CDR3 is TGTGCCATCAGTGAGTCTTTCGAGACGGTGAACACTGAAGCTTTCTTT.

The sample holds a few counts of this clonotype. The chain links TRBV29-1 to TRBJ2-4, with TRBD1 matching over 7 bases. CDR1 and CDR2 from the germline V gene are SQVTM and ANQGSEA. The CDR3 consists of 15 residues. V lost 0 bases to trimming and J lost 0 bases; unmatched junction nucleotides: 2. CDR3 protein: CSVEDTGVAKNIQYF. CDR3 bases: TGCAGCGTTGAAGATACAGGGGTAGCCAAAAACATTCAGTACTTC.

The CDR3 loop is CASSLLSTGNEQFF. CDR3 DNA sequence: TGTGCCAGCAGCTTACTGAGTACAGGCAATGAGCAGTTCTTC. The chain carries TRBV7-2 and TRBJ2-1; D might be TRBD1 (5 bases). Germline loops: CDR1 SGHTA, CDR2 FQGNSA. This CDR3 is built from 14 residues. V was clipped by 2 bases and J by 6 bases, with 11 bases between them.

This clonotype has just a few counts. The CDR3 bases are TGTGCCAGCAGCTTAGGAGAGGGCACCGGGGAGCTGTTTTTT. It is translated as CASSLGEGTGELFF. The chain carries TRBV7-9 and TRBJ2-2; D is perhaps TRBD2 (5 bases). The germline V gene has CDR1 SEHNR and CDR2 FQNEAQ (reference sequence). This CDR3 spans 14 amino acids. Trimming took 1 base from V and 4 from J, leaving 7 bases between them.

This clonotype was observed a few times. CDR3 region: CASSPQGEQPYNEQFF. The DNA of the CDR3 is TGCGCCAGCAGCCCCCAGGGGGAACAGCCTTACAATGAGCAGTTCTTC. This rearrangement joins TRBV4-1 to TRBJ2-1; 7 bases match TRBD1. CDR3 size: 16 residues. Germline loops: CDR1 MGHRA, CDR2 YSYEKL. V shed 4 bases and J 4 bases; nucleotides not matched to a gene: 10.

The table lists this clonotype with many counts. The chain uses TRBV5-1 and TRBJ2-3; D is uncertain. There are 15 residues in the CDR3. The V and J ends lost 5 bases and 1 base respectively, with 14 bases between them. Germline values: CDR1 SGHRS, CDR2 YFSETQ. CDR3: CASRPLVERTDTQYF. The CDR3, as DNA: TGCGCCAGCAGGCCGCTCGTTGAGCGCACAGATACGCAGTATTTT.

The sample holds a few counts of this clonotype. This chain uses TRBV6-1 with TRBJ2-1, with D perhaps given as TRBD1 or TRBD2 (5 bases each). Germline V lookup: CDR1 MNHNS, CDR2 SASEGT. V gave up 8 bases and J gave up 1 base, with 9 bases separating them. The CDR3 covers 13 residues. In nucleotides, the CDR3 is TGTGCCAGCGGGGGAGCGTCCTACAATGAGCAGTTCTTC. Encoded protein: CASGGASYNEQFF.

This clonotype was counted between two and nine times. The chain combines TRBV6-2 or TRBV6-3 with TRBJ2-1, with TRBD2 identical over 12 bases. With 0 bases clipped from V and 9 bases from J, the junction kept 6 bases outside the gene matches. Germline-derived CDR1 and CDR2 are MNHEY and SVGEGT. The CDR3 totals 16 residues. This chain's CDR3 is CASSYSLLAGGVEQFF. Written as DNA, the CDR3 is TGTGCCAGCAGTTACTCTCTTCTAGCGGGAGGGGTTGAGCAGTTCTTC.

This clonotype turned up a few times. This rearrangement joins TRBV20-1 to TRBJ2-7, with 10 bases lining up with TRBD2. The CDR3 loop spans 13 amino acids. Unmatched junction bases numbered 1, after V lost 1 base and J lost 4 bases. CDR1 and CDR2 from the germline V gene are DFQATT and SNEGSKA (reference sequence). Here the CDR3 reads CSARASGSYEQYF. CDR3 nucleotide sequence: TGCAGTGCTAGAGCTAGCGGGAGTTACGAGCAGTACTTC.

This clonotype was recorded many times. The chain employs TRBV20-1 and TRBJ1-2, with D unresolved. The CDR3 runs 13 residues. Per the germline V gene, CDR1 is DFQATT and CDR2 is SNEGSKA (reference sequence). The V end lost 0 bases, the J end lost 6 bases, and 11 bases lay between the germline ends. The chain's CDR3 is CSARDMDGDGYTF. CDR3 nucleotide sequence: TGCAGTGCTAGAGATATGGACGGCGATGGCTACACCTTC.

This clonotype was detected only a few times. The chain links TRBV6-1 to TRBJ1-1; D may be TRBD1 (5 bases). This CDR3 is 14 amino acids long. Germline CDR1 is MNHNS and CDR2 is SASEGT. V was shortened by 7 bases and J by 2 bases, with 14 bases between the two germline ends. CDR3 in DNA: TGTGCCAGCATCTGGGGCAGCGCTAACACTGAAGCTTTCTTT. Translation gives CASIWGSANTEAFF.

This clonotype was seen a single time. The V call is TRBV7-6, the J call TRBJ2-7; unclear D gene. The V gene lost 3 bases and the J gene lost 5 bases, with 17 bases spanning the gap. Germline lookup yields CDR1 SGHVS and CDR2 FNYEAQ. The length of the CDR3 is 15 residues. The CDR3 here is CASSLSQWAVNEQYF. CDR3 bases: TGTGCCAGCAGCTTGTCACAGTGGGCTGTCAACGAGCAGTACTTC.

This clonotype has just a few counts. The chain recombines TRBV9 with TRBJ2-1, with 11 bases identical to TRBD2. The CDR3 runs to 15 residues. Germline CDR1 is SGDLS and CDR2 is YYNGEE. V gave up 9 bases and J gave up 7 bases; unmatched junction bases: 12. CDR3 bases: TGTGCCACTTCTCGGTCCGGGACTAGCGGTAATGAGCAGTTCTTC. Protein sequence: CATSRSGTSGNEQFF. Full variable domain (outside the CDR3, taken from reference TRBV9 and TRBJ2-1): DSGVTQTPKHLITATGQRVTLRCSPRSGDLSVYWYQQSLDQGLQFLIQYYNGEERAKGNILERFSAQQFPDLHSELNLSSLELGDSALYFCATSRSGTSGNEQFFGPGTRLTVL.

The chain recombines TRBV4-3 with TRBJ2-5, with a weak D call TRBD2 (5 bases). V was trimmed by 1 base and J by 3 bases, leaving 12 bases between them. In germline, CDR1 is LGHNA, CDR2 YSLEER. The CDR3 totals 15 residues. The CDR3 coding sequence is TGCGCCAGCAGCCAAGGGACTGGAAGTGAAGAGACCCAGTACTTC. It translates to CASSQGTGSEETQYF.

This clonotype occurred a few times. The CDR3 nucleotides read TGCGCCAGCAGCCCAGTCTTGAACACTGAAGCTTTCTTT. It specifies CASSPVLNTEAFF. The chain combines TRBV4-3 with TRBJ1-1; D is ambiguous. Trimming shortened V by 4 bases and J by 0 bases, and 6 bases separated the two germline ends. The CDR3 is 13 amino acids. The germline V gene encodes CDR1 LGHNA and CDR2 YSLEER.

In this sample, this clonotype turned up a few times. The chain combines TRBV27 with TRBJ1-5, with D possibly being TRBD1 (6 bases). Germline V gene lookup returns CDR1 MNHEY and CDR2 SMNVEV (reference sequence). V was shortened by 0 bases and J by 0 bases, with 15 bases between the two germline ends. This CDR3 is built from 18 residues. CDR3 DNA: TGTGCCAGCAGTTTATCGGCGGACAGCCTATATAGCAATCAGCCCCAGCATTTT. Protein product: CASSLSADSLYSNQPQHF.

The gene calls are TRBV5-6 and TRBJ1-6, with 7 bases fitting TRBD1. The germline CDR1 and CDR2 sequences are SGHDT and YYEEEE. The CDR3 sequence is 14 residues long. V dropped 2 bases and J dropped 10; count of bases not matched to a gene: 6. In DNA, the CDR3 is TGTGCCAGCAGCTTTTACAGGGGTTACTCACCCCTCCACTTT. Its protein product is CASSFYRGYSPLHF.

V is TRBV11-2 and J is TRBJ2-5, with 8 bases fitting TRBD2. V trimming: 7 bases; J trimming: 2 bases; junction bases outside the gene matches: 9. Looked up from germline, CDR1 is SGHAT and CDR2 is FQNNGV. The CDR3 extends over 15 amino acids. The CDR3: CASNPAGGFQETQYF. CDR3 coding DNA: TGTGCCAGCAACCCGGCGGGGGGTTTTCAAGAGACCCAGTACTTC.

This clonotype was seen many times. V gene TRBV27 combines with J gene TRBJ2-2, with D unresolved. The length of the CDR3 is 13 residues. Looked up from germline, CDR1 is MNHEY and CDR2 is SMNVEV (reference sequence). V lost 5 bases and J lost 6, with 10 bases in between. The CDR3 DNA is TGTGCCAGCAGTCCAAGGGTATCCGGGGAGCTGTTTTTT. This encodes CASSPRVSGELFF.

This clonotype was observed a few times. The rearrangement uses TRBV7-9 and TRBJ2-1; D is possibly TRBD1 (6 bases). This CDR3 spans 14 amino acids. CDR1 and CDR2 (germline): SEHNR, FQNEAQ (reference sequence). The V end lost 5 bases, the J end lost 5 bases, and 13 bases lay between the germline ends. The DNA for the CDR3 is TGTGCCAGCAGCCCAGGGGACCATCACAATGAGCAGTTCTTC. This sequence encodes CASSPGDHHNEQFF.

This clonotype has only a few counts. The chain is built from TRBV20-1 and TRBJ2-7; D remains unclear. The length of the CDR3 is 15 residues. Germline V CDR1 and CDR2: DFQATT, SNEGSKA (reference sequence). V lost 6 bases and J 5 bases, leaving 23 bases between the germline ends. The CDR3 DNA reads as TGCAGTGCCGCAACCCCCCGAAATTCCCCCGACGAGCAGTACTTC. This gives the protein CSAATPRNSPDEQYF.

This chain links TRBV5-1 with TRBJ2-1; weak D call: TRBD1 (5 bases). The CDR3 length is 15 residues. The germline CDR1 and CDR2 sequences are SGHRS and YFSETQ. Between the trimmed V and J ends, which lost 4 bases and 5 bases, there was a span of 16 bases. The CDR3, as DNA: TGCGCCAGCAGCCCCGTACAAGGGGCGGACAATGAGCAGTTCTTC. Translated, it gives CASSPVQGADNEQFF.

V is TRBV2 and J is TRBJ1-1; D uncertain. Deletions cut 3 bases from V and 0 bases from J, with 5 bases between. The germline CDR1 and CDR2 sequences are SNHLY and FYNNEI. This CDR3 is 13 amino acids long. For the CDR3, the DNA is TGTGCCAGCAGTGAGGAGTTGAACACTGAAGCTTTCTTT. Translating gives CASSEELNTEAFF. The whole variable domain, filled in from reference TRBV2 and TRBJ1-1, reads EPEVTQTPSHQVTQMGQEVILRCVPISNHLYFYWYRQILGQKVEFLVSFYNNEISEKSEIFDDQFSVERPDGSNFTLKIRSTKLEDSAMYFCASSEELNTEAFFGQGTRLTVV.

The J gene is TRBJ1-1, the V gene TRBV6-5, with 8 bases identical to TRBD1. The CDR3 consists of 11 residues. CDR1 and CDR2 from the germline V gene are MNHEY and SVGAGI. V lost 8 bases to trimming and J lost 8 bases; unmatched junction nucleotides: 4. Here the CDR3 DNA reads TGTGCCAGCCGGACAGGGAAGGAAGCTTTCTTT. Translating it yields CASRTGKEAFF.

In its sample, this clonotype was seen once. The chain couples TRBV4-2 to TRBJ1-1; possibly TRBD1 for D (5 bases). V was shortened by 0 bases and J by 5 bases, with 13 bases between the two germline ends. CDR3 length equals 15 residues. Germline loops: CDR1 LGHNA, CDR2 YNFKEQ. CDR3 sequence: CASSQDWAGQTEAFF. The CDR3 DNA reads TGTGCCAGCAGCCAAGATTGGGCAGGGCAAACTGAAGCTTTCTTT.

This clonotype was picked up many times. V gene TRBV5-1 combines with J gene TRBJ1-1; no clear D. Germline V gene sequence: CDR1 SGHRS, CDR2 YFSETQ. V was clipped by 3 bases and J by 2 bases, with 11 bases between them. The CDR3 runs 14 residues. In nucleotides, the CDR3 is TGCGCCAGCAGCTATGTCGGTCGAAACACTGAAGCTTTCTTT. As protein: CASSYVGRNTEAFF.

The rearrangement joins TRBV6-1 to TRBJ2-7; no clear D. Looked up from germline, CDR1 is MNHNS and CDR2 is SASEGT. The CDR3 is made up of 14 amino acids. Between the trimmed V and J ends, which lost 6 bases and 5 bases, there was a span of 17 bases. In DNA, the CDR3 is TGTGCCAGCAGCCCAAGAGTATCCATCGACGAGCAGTACTTC. It specifies CASSPRVSIDEQYF.

The V gene is TRBV3-1, the J gene TRBJ2-7; no definite D call. The CDR3 has 15 residues. Trimming removed 5 bases at V and 5 bases at J, with 19 bases between. Germline V lookup: CDR1 LGHDT, CDR2 YNNKEL (reference sequence). The DNA of the CDR3 is TGTGCCAGCAGCAAGCAGGCGTCTTGTACCCACGAGCAGTACTTC. Protein sequence: CASSKQASCTHEQYF.

The rearrangement uses TRBV5-6 and TRBJ2-7, with a possible D match to TRBD2 (5 bases). The CDR3 extends over 14 amino acids. Germline V gives CDR1 SGHDT, CDR2 YYEEEE. Trimming removed 4 bases from V and 6 bases from J, with 17 bases in between. The CDR3 is CASSPGIPSGEQYF. Here the CDR3 DNA reads TGTGCCAGCAGCCCCGGGATTCCCAGCGGCGAGCAGTACTTC. Full variable domain (remainder filled in from reference TRBV5-6 and TRBJ2-7): DAGVTQSPTHLIKTRGQQVTLRCSPKSGHDTVSWYQQALGQGPQFIFQYYEEEERQRGNFPDRFSGHQFPNYSSELNVNALLLGDSALYLCASSPGIPSGEQYFGPGTRLTVT.